These 28 T cell receptor beta chains originate from one sample sequenced in a study of blood T cell repertoires in COVID-19. This table comes from immunoSEQ multiplex PCR, and its TCRdb copy is limited to in-frame clones, with some not included. The sample consists of roughly 280,000 clones, 83% of them appearing once. The sample taken for sequencing was peripheral blood. All receptors come from a man aged 55-75 years who had recovered from COVID-19.

The chain recombines TRBV5-1 with TRBJ2-7, with 9 bases aligning to TRBD1. V lost 0 bases, J lost 8 bases, and 9 bases stayed unmatched. The CDR3 is 15 residues long. Germline V gene lookup returns CDR1 SGHRS and CDR2 YFSETQ. The CDR3 loop reads CASSLDATGGMKQYF. CDR3 nucleotide sequence: TGCGCCAGCAGCTTGGATGCGACAGGGGGTATGAAGCAGTACTTC.

This sequence joins TRBV5-4 and TRBJ2-1, with 10 bases that match TRBD2. CDR3 length: 17 amino acids. V was pared by 0 bases and J by 9 bases, with 12 bases of the junction left unmatched. Per germline, CDR1 SGHNT and CDR2 YYREEE (reference sequence). In DNA, the CDR3 is TGTGCCAGCAGCTTGGGGGGGCTAGCGGGGGCCCAAGGTGAGCAGTTCTTC. Its protein is CASSLGGLAGAQGEQFF.

This clone was found once. The chain uses TRBV18 and TRBJ1-5, with 8 bases matching TRBD1. CDR1 is KGHSH, CDR2 LQKENI, per germline. The V gene end was trimmed by 6 bases and the J gene end by 2 bases; junction bases not matched to a gene: 12. The CDR3 is made up of 17 amino acids. Here the CDR3 reads CASSLWTGKGGNQPQHF. The CDR3, as DNA: TGTGCCAGCTCCCTCTGGACAGGGAAGGGAGGCAATCAGCCCCAGCATTTT. Full variable domain (missing parts from reference TRBV18 and TRBJ1-5): NAGVMQNPRHLVRRRGQEARLRCSPMKGHSHVYWYRQLPEEGLKFMVYLQKENIIDESGMPKERFSAEFPKEGPSILRIQQVVRGDSAAYFCASSLWTGKGGNQPQHFGDGTRLSIL.

The chain is built from TRBV19 and TRBJ1-5; 7 nucleotides agree with TRBD1. CDR1 is LNHDA, CDR2 SQIVND, per germline (reference sequence). The CDR3 extends over 13 amino acids. V lost 4 bases to trimming and J lost 9 bases; unmatched junction nucleotides: 6. The CDR3 reads CASSRTGEGPQHF. In DNA form, the CDR3 reads TGTGCCAGTAGTAGGACAGGCGAGGGGCCCCAGCATTTT. Together with reference TRBV19 and TRBJ1-5, the CDR3 gives the full variable domain: DGGITQSPKYLFRKEGQNVTLSCEQNLNHDAMYWYRQDPGQGLRLIYYSQIVNDFQKGDIAEGYSVSREKKESFPLTVTSAQKNPTAFYLCASSRTGEGPQHFGDGTRLSIL.

The chain employs TRBV9 and TRBJ2-5; 10 positions agree with TRBD1. Looked up from germline, CDR1 is SGDLS and CDR2 is YYNGEE. Trimming took 5 bases from V and 3 from J; bases not matched to a gene: 10. The CDR3 is 16 residues long. DNA for the CDR3: TGTGCCAGCAGAGGGGACCGGGACAGGGGTAAAGAGACCCAGTACTTC. Its protein product is CASRGDRDRGKETQYF.

The chain uses TRBV30 and TRBJ1-1; the D is unclear. The CDR3 runs 15 residues. V was trimmed by 1 base and J by 0 bases, leaving 12 bases between them. The germline V gene has CDR1 GTSNPN and CDR2 SVGIG (reference sequence). The chain's CDR3 is CAWSAKPSMNTEAFF. The CDR3, as DNA: TGTGCCTGGAGTGCGAAACCCTCTATGAACACTGAAGCTTTCTTT.

With regard to this clone: Sequence at one end of the junction differs from germline and may be a read error. The DNA for the CDR3 is TGTGCCATCAGTGAGTCAGACAGGAACGCTGAAGCTTTCTTT. This translates into CAISESDRNAEAFF. V gene TRBV10-3 combines with J gene TRBJ1-1, with a weak D call TRBD1 (6 bases). The CDR3 sequence is 14 residues long. Germline assignment: CDR1 ENHRY and CDR2 SYGVKD.

The rearrangement joins TRBV7-3 to TRBJ1-1, with no clear D. The CDR3 extends over 15 amino acids. V was clipped by 1 base and J by 5 bases, with 14 bases between them. Germline CDR1 reads SGHTA; CDR2 reads FQGTGA. In DNA form, the CDR3 reads TGTGCCAGCAGCTTAAAGGCGGGCCTGGGGACTGAAGCTTTCTTT. Protein product: CASSLKAGLGTEAFF.

The CDR3: CASRPVLRGNYGYTF. The DNA of the CDR3 is TGTGCCAGCAGGCCGGTCCTTCGGGGGAACTATGGCTACACCTTC. This chain uses TRBV6-5 with TRBJ1-2; D possibly corresponds to TRBD1 (5 bases). The germline CDR1 and CDR2 sequences are MNHEY and SVGAGI. The CDR3 sequence is 15 residues long. Trimming removed 6 bases at V and 2 bases at J, with 16 bases between.

Notes on this clone: Other DNA sequences in the same sample also yield this CDR3. CDR3 sequence (DNA): TGTGCCAGCAGCGTAGGAGGGAGTTCCAATCAGCCCCAGCATTTT. Its translation: CASSVGGSSNQPQHF. This chain links TRBV9 with TRBJ1-5; D remains unclear. Germline lookup yields CDR1 SGDLS and CDR2 YYNGEE. The CDR3 length is 15 residues. V shed 0 bases and J shed 3 bases, with 10 bases lying between them.

The J gene is TRBJ2-1, the V gene TRBV3-1 (or the pseudogene TRBV3-2); 10 nucleotides agree with TRBD1. J was trimmed by 15 bases and V by 2 bases; bases with no gene match: 10. The CDR3 runs to 14 residues. Germline CDR1 reads LGHDT; CDR2 reads YNNKEL (reference sequence). Written as DNA, the CDR3 is TGTGCCAGCAGCCAACAGACAGGGGGCGAGCATTTGTTCTTC. Amino acids: CASSQQTGGEHLFF.

This clone has a single count. The chain joins TRBV6-2 or TRBV6-3 to TRBJ2-2, with 9 nucleotides matching TRBD1. The CDR3 is 16 residues long. In germline, CDR1 is MNHEY, CDR2 SVGEGT. V lost 2 bases and J lost 7; bases outside the gene matches: 8. The CDR3 nucleotides are TGTGCCAGCAGTTACCTACGGACAGGGGATGGCGGGGAGCTGTTTTTT. Its protein product is CASSYLRTGDGGELFF.

The chain combines TRBV6-4 with TRBJ2-1; tentative D call: TRBD2 (6 bases). The CDR3 is 15 amino acids. Germline CDR1 MRHNA, CDR2 SNTAGT. V was cut by 0 bases and J by 7 bases, with 13 bases left in between. CDR3 coding DNA: TGTGCCAGCAGTGACTCAGGGGCCGGGGGTAATGAGCAGTTCTTC. Translating it yields CASSDSGAGGNEQFF.

The chain joins TRBV6-6 to TRBJ1-5, with TRBD1 as a possible D gene (5 bases). This CDR3 contains 13 residues. Trimming cost V 0 bases and J 11 bases, with 11 bases left between them. Germline V gene sequence: CDR1 MNHNY, CDR2 SVGAGI (reference sequence). The CDR3 coding sequence is TGTGCCAGCAGTTACTCAGGGGAGGGAGCCCAGCATTTT. Amino acid sequence: CASSYSGEGAQHF.

The chain links TRBV7-3 to TRBJ1-1, with D tentatively TRBD1 (6 bases). Germline V gene lookup returns CDR1 SGHTA and CDR2 FQGTGA. With 9 bases removed from V and 4 bases from J, the gap between germline ends came to 18 bases. The CDR3 has 14 residues. The CDR3 DNA reads as TGTGCCAGTCGCTCCGAGGGGGGGATCACTGAAGCTTTCTTT. Translated, it gives CASRSEGGITEAFF. Based on the CDR3 plus reference TRBV7-3 and TRBJ1-1, the full variable domain is GAGVSQTPSNKVTEKGKYVELRCDPISGHTALYWYRQSLGQGPEFLIYFQGTGAADDSGLPNDRFFAVRPEGSVSTLKIQRTERGDSAVYLCASRSEGGITEAFFGQGTRLTVV.

The chain employs TRBV5-5 and TRBJ1-2; 8 bases are a match to TRBD1. V dropped 4 bases and J dropped 2; count of bases not matched to a gene: 10. From germline, CDR1 is SGHKS and CDR2 YYEKEE (reference sequence). This CDR3 has 16 residues. CDR3 residues: CASSPPPGQGNYGYTF. CDR3 sequence (DNA): TGTGCCAGCAGCCCCCCGCCCGGACAGGGCAACTATGGCTACACCTTC.

The chain carries TRBV29-1 and TRBJ2-5; TRBD1 might be the D (6 bases). This CDR3 region has 15 residues. Deletions cut 4 bases from V and 0 bases from J, with 15 bases between. Germline lookup yields CDR1 SQVTM and CDR2 ANQGSEA. The CDR3 sequence is CSVGWGLAYQETQYF. The CDR3, as DNA: TGCAGCGTTGGTTGGGGGCTGGCGTACCAAGAGACCCAGTACTTC.

This clone was counted only a few times. The chain couples TRBV7-9 to TRBJ2-2; D call uncertain. The CDR3 is made up of 11 amino acids. The ends were cut back, 3 bases at V and 8 bases at J, with 4 bases in the middle. Per germline, CDR1 SEHNR and CDR2 FQNEAQ (reference sequence). The CDR3: CASSLTGELFF. The CDR3 DNA reads TGTGCCAGCAGCTTGACTGGGGAGCTGTTTTTT.

This rearrangement joins TRBV7-8 to TRBJ2-1; D not resolved. V was trimmed by 8 bases and J by 7 bases, leaving 12 bases between them. This CDR3 is 12 amino acids long. Germline CDR1 is SGHVS and CDR2 is FQNEAQ. The CDR3 loop is CASEPSANEQFF. The CDR3 nucleotides are TGTGCCAGCGAACCCAGCGCAAATGAGCAGTTCTTC.

V and J are TRBV5-1 and TRBJ2-7; perhaps TRBD2 as D (5 bases). Trimming pared 4 bases from V and 2 bases from J, leaving 13 bases between. Per the germline V gene, CDR1 is SGHRS and CDR2 is YFSETQ. CDR3 length equals 14 residues. The CDR3 coding sequence is TGCGCCAGCAGCCGGGATGCGGGCGCCTACGAGCAGTACTTC. This translates into CASSRDAGAYEQYF.

The gene calls are TRBV4-1 and TRBJ2-4; TRBD2 matches 10 bases. The CDR3 loop spans 18 amino acids. After removal of 1 base from V and 3 bases from J, the junction contained 9 bases not matched to a gene. Germline loops: CDR1 MGHRA, CDR2 YSYEKL. CDR3 nucleotide sequence: TGCGCCAGCAGCCAAGGGTGGGCTAGCGGGAGAGGCAAAAACATTCAGTACTTC. Translating it yields CASSQGWASGRGKNIQYF.

The chain combines TRBV3-1 (or the pseudogene TRBV3-2) with TRBJ1-2, with a tentative D call TRBD1 (5 bases). Germline V gene data show CDR1 as LGHDT and CDR2 as YNNKEL (reference sequence). The CDR3 has 15 residues. V lost 1 base to trimming and J lost 0 bases, with 9 bases between them. The CDR3 sequence: CASSQGLGANYGYTF. The CDR3 DNA is TGTGCCAGCAGCCAAGGACTAGGGGCTAACTATGGCTACACCTTC.

On this clone: The sample has other DNA sequences that encode this CDR3 too. J is TRBJ2-3 and V is TRBV7-2; TRBD2 is a possible D gene (5 bases). V was trimmed by 0 bases and J by 2 bases, leaving 9 bases between them. Germline CDR1 is SGHTA and CDR2 is FQGNSA. The CDR3 is 15 residues long. CDR3 DNA: TGTGCCAGCAGCTTAGCGGGAGCCTTCACAGATACGCAGTATTTT. This translates into CASSLAGAFTDTQYF.

The chain employs TRBV27 and TRBJ1-2, with 9 bases that match TRBD1. V lost 4 bases and J lost 5; bases outside the gene matches: 5. The germline V gene has CDR1 MNHEY and CDR2 SMNVEV (reference sequence). The CDR3 spans 14 residues. CDR3 DNA sequence: TGTGCCAGCAGTTCCATTGGGACAGGGTATGGCTACACCTTC. Protein: CASSSIGTGYGYTF.

The chain couples TRBV15 to TRBJ2-3; 7 bases fit TRBD2. This CDR3 region has 18 residues. Germline lookup yields CDR1 LNHNV and CDR2 YYDKDF (reference sequence). J gave up 2 bases and V 1 base, and 12 bases lay outside the gene matches. CDR3 region: CATSRGRSSGVNTDTQYF. The CDR3 region has the DNA TGTGCCACCAGCAGAGGCAGATCTAGCGGTGTGAACACAGATACGCAGTATTTT. Using reference TRBV15 and TRBJ2-3 for the parts outside the CDR3, the full variable domain is DAMVIQNPRYQVTQFGKPVTLSCSQTLNHNVMYWYQQKSSQAPKLLFHYYDKDFNNEADTPDNFQSRRPNTSFCFLDIRSPGLGDTAMYLCATSRGRSSGVNTDTQYFGPGTRLTVL.

The V gene is TRBV24-1, the J gene TRBJ2-1; TRBD2 aligns across 9 bases. Trimming removed 8 bases from V and 4 bases from J; junction bases left unmatched: 8. This CDR3 contains 15 residues. Germline-derived CDR1 and CDR2 are KGHDR and SFDVKD. In DNA, the CDR3 is TGTGCCACCAACTTAAGACTAGCGGAATACAATGAGCAGTTCTTC. Encoded protein: CATNLRLAEYNEQFF.

This clone has a single count. The gene calls are TRBV3-1 (or the pseudogene TRBV3-2) and TRBJ1-4; 8 bases agree with TRBD1. This CDR3 is built from 16 residues. In germline, CDR1 is LGHDT, CDR2 YNNKEL (reference sequence). V trimming: 4 bases; J trimming: 0 bases; junction bases outside the gene matches: 4. Here the CDR3 reads CASSLGQGPTNEKLFF. CDR3 bases: TGTGCCAGCAGCCTCGGACAGGGCCCAACTAATGAAAAACTGTTTTTT.

This clone was picked up one time. The chain uses TRBV7-9 and TRBJ2-1; 8 nucleotides agree with TRBD1. The CDR3 runs 17 residues. Per germline, CDR1 SEHNR and CDR2 FQNEAQ (reference sequence). J was trimmed by 2 bases and V by 2 bases; bases with no gene match: 8. DNA of the CDR3: TGTGCCAGCAGCTTAACTACAGGGGGGCGAGCCTACAATGAGCAGTTCTTC. This sequence encodes CASSLTTGGRAYNEQFF.